Listed here is a single T cell receptor (beta chain). Sequencing used immunoSEQ multiplex PCR; TCRdb keeps in-frame clones, though not all of them. The table records nearly 2 million clones, approximately 94% of them present only once. CDR1 is MNHEY, CDR2 SMNVEV, per germline (reference sequence). Deletions cut 11 bases from V and 2 bases from J, with 13 bases between. The CDR3 length is 12 residues. CD8 cells classed as naive were CD45RO-negative and positively selected for CCR7, excluding terminally differentiated effector memory CD45RA+ cells. The data stem from a study of shared clonotypes between healthy human individuals.

The chain combines TRBV27 with TRBJ2-7; either TRBD1 or TRBD2 may supply D (5 bases each). Sequences were obtained from naive CD8+ T cells sorted from blood. This clonotype was obtained from a man between 18 and 29 years old in good health. The CDR3 reads CASAGTAYEQYF. The CDR3 nucleotides read TGTGCCTCAGCCGGGACCGCCTACGAGCAGTACTTC.